The following is a TCR beta chain sequence with its context. These data belong to a study of blood T cell repertoires in COVID-19. About the research overall: COVID-19 samples, acute and convalescent, were from the United States, Italy and Spain. From T cells, B-cell-depleted T cells, or PBMCs came the material, which was cDNA or gDNA.

Per the original methods: Estimation of nucleated cell counts was performed using reference gene primer amplification. TCRdb's copy holds only in-frame clones and misses some; the assay was immunoSEQ multiplex PCR. V and J calls plus clone size are reproduced from that table; the DNA served to infer D and trimming. The sample gives over 150,000 clones, nearly 80% of which show up once; roughly 1.5% is in the top ten. The CDR3 extends over 14 amino acids. Germline trimming cut 5 bases from V and 9 bases from J; bases unmatched to any gene: 6. Germline V gene data show CDR1 as LNHDA and CDR2 as SQIVND (reference sequence).

The source of this sequence is an elderly man with acute or convalescent COVID-19. The chain employs TRBV19 and TRBJ2-3, with TRBD1 matching 12 bases. The sequenced sample was peripheral blood. In DNA form, the CDR3 reads TGTGCCAGTAGTCAGGGACAGGGGGCAGGGACGCAGTATTTT. This codes for CASSQGQGAGTQYF. Filled out from reference TRBV19 and TRBJ2-3, the complete variable domain reads DGGITQSPKYLFRKEGQNVTLSCEQNLNHDAMYWYRQDPGQGLRLIYYSQIVNDFQKGDIAEGYSVSREKKESFPLTVTSAQKNPTAFYLCASSQGQGAGTQYFGPGTRLTVL.